These T cell receptor beta chains were read from a single sample in a study of cytomegalovirus exposure and HLA in healthy donors. Clones were read by immunoSEQ multiplex PCR, and TCRdb kept only the in-frame ones, dropping some. Of about 140,000 clones listed, approximately 83% were seen once; the top ten hold 3% to 4%. Sequencing was performed on PBMCs. The receptors stem from a male donor in good health and CMV-seronegative. Both conserved end residues are part of each CDR3. A D gene is named only where the DNA matches it firmly. A clone size is listed for some rows: how often the clone was seen (once, few, many), or a class if it is expanded.

D	size	V	J	length	DNA	CDR3
.	.	TRBV29-1	TRBJ1-2	11	TGCAGCGTTGGCAGGGGCGATGGCTACACCTTC	CSVGRGDGYTF
.	.	TRBV7-6	TRBJ1-5	14	TGTGCCAGCAGCTTAAATTCTGGCAATCAGCCCCAGCATTTT	CASSLNSGNQPQHF
.	.	TRBV4-2	TRBJ1-2	12	TGTGCCAGCAGCCAAGACTCTATGGGCTACACCTTC	CASSQDSMGYTF
TRBD2	.	TRBV7-2	TRBJ2-7	15	TGTGCCAGCAGCTTAGGCGGACTAGCCCGCTACGAGCAGTACTTC	CASSLGGLARYEQYF
.	.	TRBV28	TRBJ2-3	17	TGTGCCAGCAGTTTAGTACCAGTTACGGGAGTCACAGATACGCAGTATTTT	CASSLVPVTGVTDTQYF
.	.	TRBV5-1	TRBJ1-4	14	TGCGCCGGCAGCTTGGGAGGGTCTAATGAAAAACTGTTTTTT	CAGSLGGSNEKLFF
.	few	TRBV7-3	TRBJ2-1	14	TGTGCCAGCAGAATAGGATCCGGAGACAATGAGCAGTTCTTC	CASRIGSGDNEQFF
TRBD1	few	TRBV27	TRBJ1-2	17	TGTGCCAGCAGAAACTCCTTTGGACAGGGGCCTAACTATGGCTACACCTTC	CASRNSFGQGPNYGYTF
TRBD2	.	TRBV5-1	TRBJ2-2	16	TGCGCCAGCAGCATTCTGAGCGGGGGCCTCACCGGGGAGCTGTTTTTT	CASSILSGGLTGELFF
.	once	TRBV15	TRBJ1-3	15	TGTGCCACCAGCGAAGTAACAGGGTCGACGTACACCATATATTTT	CATSEVTGSTYTIYF
TRBD1	.	TRBV5-4	TRBJ2-3	16	TGTGTCAGCAGCTTCGATCCGGGACAGGGAATGGATACGCAGTATTTT	CVSSFDPGQGMDTQYF
TRBD1	.	TRBV6-1	TRBJ1-2	16	TGTGCCAGCAGTGGCTGGCACCTAGGGGGCGACTATGGCTACACCTTC	CASSGWHLGGDYGYTF
.	.	TRBV7-2	TRBJ2-7	14	TGTGCCAGCAGCTTAGCGGGAGGACCTTACGAGCAGTACTTC	CASSLAGGPYEQYF
.	.	TRBV19	TRBJ2-3	15	TGTGCCAGTAGTCAGACATCCGTACTCACAGATACGCAGTATTTT	CASSQTSVLTDTQYF
TRBD1	few	TRBV7-9	TRBJ1-2	13	TGTTCCAGCAGCGGTAGACAGGGTGACGGCTACACCTTC	CSSSGRQGDGYTF
.	.	TRBV2	TRBJ1-4	12	TGTGCCAGCTCGCGGGGGGCCACGGAACTGTTTTTT	CASSRGATELFF
TRBD1	.	TRBV5-1	TRBJ2-7	15	TGCGCCAGCAGCTCCACAGGGGACCCCTCCTACGAGCAGTACTTC	CASSSTGDPSYEQYF
TRBD2	few	TRBV20-1	TRBJ2-5	11	TGCAGTGCCGGGGGGGGACAGACCCAGTACTTC	CSAGGGQTQYF
TRBD1	.	TRBV28	TRBJ1-2	14	TGTGCCAGCAGTTTTCCCGGGACAGTCTATGGCTACACCTTC	CASSFPGTVYGYTF
TRBD1	few	TRBV27	TRBJ2-7	18	TGTGCCACCCACAGTTCAAGAACCGGGACAGGGACCTCCTACGAGCAGTACTTC	CATHSSRTGTGTSYEQYF
.	.	TRBV9	TRBJ1-6	14	TGTGCCAGCAGCGTAGGACAGGATAATTCACCCCTCCACTTT	CASSVGQDNSPLHF
TRBD2	.	TRBV6-4	TRBJ2-7	16	TGTGCCAGCAGTAGGGAAATACTAGCGGGGGCCTACGAGCAGTACTTC	CASSREILAGAYEQYF
TRBD1	.	TRBV5-1	TRBJ2-5	14	TGCGCCAGCAGTCGGACAGGGAGTGAAGAGACCCAGTACTTC	CASSRTGSEETQYF
TRBD1	.	TRBV7-9	TRBJ1-3	17	TGTGCCAGCAGTCCCGGACAGGGGTTTAGCGCTGGAAACACCATATATTTT	CASSPGQGFSAGNTIYF
.	.	TRBV18	TRBJ1-2	15	TGTGCCAGCTCACCAGTTAGGCAGGCCAACTATGGCTACACCTTC	CASSPVRQANYGYTF
TRBD2	.	TRBV4-1	TRBJ2-2	15	TGCGCCAGCAGCCAAACTAGCGCTGATGCCGGGGAGCTGTTTTTT	CASSQTSADAGELFF
.	.	TRBV10-3	TRBJ2-1	10	TGTGCCATCAGTACGGGTGAGCAGTTCTTC	CAISTGEQFF
.	.	TRBV5-1	TRBJ1-6	14	TGCGCCAGCAGCCTAGGAAGTTATAATTCACCCCTCCACTTT	CASSLGSYNSPLHF
.	.	TRBV7-2	TRBJ1-5	15	TGTGCCAGCAGCTTAGGCAGGAGGGGCGGACAGCCCCAGCATTTT	CASSLGRRGGQPQHF
.	.	TRBV28	TRBJ1-2	15	TGTGCCAGCAGTTTAATTGGACCAGGGCTCTATGGCTACACCTTC	CASSLIGPGLYGYTF
TRBD2	.	TRBV18	TRBJ2-3	15	TGTGCCAGCTCACCCTTAGCGGGATTCGGAGATACGCAGTATTTT	CASSPLAGFGDTQYF
TRBD2	.	TRBV6-6	TRBJ2-1	15	TGTGCCAGCAGCCGAGGACTAGCGGGAGAAGATGAGCAGTTCTTC	CASSRGLAGEDEQFF
TRBD1	once	TRBV19	TRBJ1-3	16	TGTGCCAGTAGTACCACTCGGACAGGGTCTGGAAACACCATATATTTT	CASSTTRTGSGNTIYF
TRBD2	once	TRBV5-5	TRBJ2-7	16	TGTGCCAGCAGCTTCCTTGGACTAGCGGGAACAGACGAGCAGTACTTC	CASSFLGLAGTDEQYF
.	.	TRBV28	TRBJ1-3	15	TGTGCCAGCAGTTCCTCAGACAGCTCTGGAAACACCATATATTTT	CASSSSDSSGNTIYF
.	.	TRBV18	TRBJ2-4	16	TGTGCCAGCTCACCACCGAACTACACCCTAAATGGCATTCAGTACTTC	CASSPPNYTLNGIQYF
.	.	TRBV5-1	TRBJ2-7	14	TGCGCCAGCAGCTCCACCACGCGGGGATACGAGCAGTACTTC	CASSSTTRGYEQYF
.	.	TRBV6-1	TRBJ1-1	12	TGTGCCAGCAGGGCTTTCGGGACTGAAGCTTTCTTT	CASRAFGTEAFF
.	.	TRBV21-1	TRBJ2-1	14	TGTGCCAGCAGCAAAGTTGGACTAGGCGATGAGCAGTTCTTC	CASSKVGLGDEQFF